Below are 25 T cell receptor beta chains sequenced from a single sample in a study of blood T cell repertoires in COVID-19. Measured with immunoSEQ multiplex PCR; TCRdb has only the in-frame clones, and not every one. The sample yields approximately 89,000 clones, 80% seen once. The sequenced material came from peripheral blood. All receptors derive from a human donor in a cohort sampled during active COVID-19.

A single count supports this clone. The chain combines TRBV10-3 with TRBJ2-2; D unresolved. The germline V gene encodes CDR1 ENHRY and CDR2 SYGVKD. This CDR3 has 13 amino acids. V was shortened by 2 bases and J by 7 bases, with 8 bases between the two germline ends. CDR3 residues: CAISEPPLGELFF. The CDR3 DNA sequence: TGTGCCATCAGTGAGCCCCCCCTCGGGGAGCTGTTTTTT.

This clone appeared once. The rearrangement joins TRBV28 to TRBJ2-7; a weak D match, TRBD2 (5 bases). This CDR3 region has 12 residues. Germline values: CDR1 MDHEN, CDR2 SYDVKM. V lost 6 bases to trimming and J lost 7 bases, with 13 bases between them. CDR3 sequence: CASSRTPGEQYF. The CDR3 DNA sequence: TGTGCCAGCAGCCGGACTCCGGGGGAGCAGTACTTC.

This chain connects TRBV19 to TRBJ1-5, with 7 bases that match TRBD1. V dropped 1 base and J dropped 2; count of bases not matched to a gene: 2. The CDR3 consists of 15 residues. Per germline, CDR1 LNHDA and CDR2 SQIVND (reference sequence). The CDR3 DNA sequence: TGTGCCAGTAGTATAGGGCAGGGGGGCAATCAGCCCCAGCATTTT. Its protein is CASSIGQGGNQPQHF.

The chain recombines TRBV3-1 (or the pseudogene TRBV3-2) with TRBJ2-5; 7 bases are shared with TRBD1. CDR1 is LGHDT and CDR2 is YNNKEL in the germline V gene (reference sequence). The CDR3 contains 15 residues. After removal of 1 base from V and 2 bases from J, the junction contained 4 bases not matched to a gene. The CDR3 sequence: CASSQAAGGQETQYF. The CDR3 region has the DNA TGTGCCAGCAGCCAAGCGGCAGGGGGTCAAGAGACCCAGTACTTC.

The gene calls are TRBV3-1 (or the pseudogene TRBV3-2) and TRBJ1-1; tentative D call: TRBD1 (5 bases). This CDR3 region has 13 residues. V dropped 1 base and J dropped 6 bases, with 9 bases sitting between them. In germline, CDR1 is LGHDT, CDR2 YNNKEL (reference sequence). The CDR3 DNA reads TGTGCCAGCAGCCAAGCAGGGTACTCTGAAGCTTTCTTT. Translated, it gives CASSQAGYSEAFF.

This clone was recorded only once. V and J are TRBV6-5 and TRBJ2-7; 13 nucleotides align to TRBD2. V lost 7 bases to trimming and J lost 4 bases; unmatched junction nucleotides: 4. Germline V gene sequence: CDR1 MNHEY, CDR2 SVGAGI. The CDR3 runs 14 residues. In DNA form, the CDR3 reads TGTGCCAGCAATCCGACTAGCGGGAGGTACGAGCAGTACTTC. Its translation is CASNPTSGRYEQYF.

J is TRBJ2-7 and V is TRBV11-1; 8 nucleotides agree with TRBD2. The germline V gene encodes CDR1 SGHAT and CDR2 FQDESV (reference sequence). The CDR3 loop spans 13 amino acids. With V trimmed by 10 bases and J by 6 bases, 11 bases remained unmatched. CDR3 protein: CATARGGRGEQYF. The DNA for the CDR3 is TGTGCCACAGCCCGGGGGGGGCGCGGCGAGCAGTACTTC.

The chain is built from TRBV6-5 and TRBJ2-2; TRBD1 matches at 7 bases. The length of the CDR3 is 14 residues. Germline lookup yields CDR1 MNHEY and CDR2 SVGAGI. V was pared by 6 bases and J by 1 base, with 2 bases of the junction left unmatched. CDR3 protein: CASRGQMNTGELFF. CDR3 bases: TGTGCCAGCAGGGGACAGATGAACACCGGGGAGCTGTTTTTT.

The V and J genes are TRBV29-1 and TRBJ2-7, with TRBD2 identical over 13 bases. The V gene's germline CDR1 is SQVTM and CDR2 ANQGSEA. Trimming removed 6 bases from V and 4 bases from J; junction bases left unmatched: 6. The CDR3 length is 14 residues. The DNA of the CDR3 is TGCAGCGTCCTGGGACTAGCGGGAAAGTACGAGCAGTACTTC. It yields the protein CSVLGLAGKYEQYF.

The chain has TRBV4-1 and TRBJ2-3; 7 bases match TRBD2. J lost 7 bases, V lost 0 bases, and 13 bases had no gene match. The CDR3 runs to 17 residues. CDR1 and CDR2 (germline): MGHRA, YSYEKL. The CDR3 here is CASSQDPPAGTRNTQYF. Here the CDR3 DNA reads TGCGCCAGCAGCCAAGATCCCCCAGCGGGAACGAGGAATACGCAGTATTTT.

V gene TRBV28 combines with J gene TRBJ1-4; 7 bases align to TRBD1. The V and J ends lost 5 bases and 8 bases, in that order; junction bases with no gene match: 8. CDR1 MDHEN and CDR2 SYDVKM come from the germline V gene. This CDR3 has 14 residues. The CDR3 region is CASSQQGLREKLFF. The CDR3 DNA reads TGTGCCAGCAGTCAACAGGGGTTACGGGAAAAACTGTTTTTT. The variable domain in full, completed from reference TRBV28 and TRBJ1-4, reads DVKVTQSSRYLVKRTGEKVFLECVQDMDHENMFWYRQDPGLGLRLIYFSYDVKMKEKGDIPEGYSVSREKKERFSLILESASTNQTSMYLCASSQQGLREKLFFGSGTQLSVL.

V and J are TRBV27 and TRBJ2-1; perhaps TRBD2 as D (6 bases). V lost 3 bases and J lost 7, with 10 bases in between. Germline CDR1 and CDR2: MNHEY and SMNVEV (reference sequence). The CDR3 length is 13 residues. Written as DNA, the CDR3 is TGTGCCAGCAGTTTCGCGGGGAGGAATGAGCAGTTCTTC. Translation: CASSFAGRNEQFF.

This clone turned up a few times. The chain has TRBV28 and TRBJ2-1; 9 positions match TRBD2. In germline, CDR1 is MDHEN, CDR2 SYDVKM. This CDR3 has 15 amino acids. Trimming removed 5 bases from V and 3 bases from J; junction bases left unmatched: 5. CDR3 in amino acids: CASSLLAGIYNEQFF. For the CDR3, the DNA is TGTGCCAGCAGTCTCCTAGCGGGGATCTACAATGAGCAGTTCTTC.

The V gene is TRBV5-1, the J gene TRBJ2-1; D is perhaps TRBD2 (6 bases). Trimming took 3 bases from V and 4 from J, leaving 11 bases between them. CDR1 and CDR2 from the germline V gene are SGHRS and YFSETQ. The CDR3 loop spans 14 amino acids. The CDR3 region has the DNA TGCGCCAGCAGCTCTGAGCGGGTTTACAATGAGCAGTTCTTC. Translated: CASSSERVYNEQFF.

The genes are TRBV5-1 and TRBJ2-7; D is unresolved. The germline V gene encodes CDR1 SGHRS and CDR2 YFSETQ. V lost 0 bases, J lost 5 bases, and 15 bases lay in between. CDR3 size: 15 residues. The CDR3 coding sequence is TGCGCCAGCAGCTTGGCCGGTAAGGTGAGCGACGAGCAGTACTTC. This codes for CASSLAGKVSDEQYF.

The V call is TRBV2, the J call TRBJ2-7; a weak D match, TRBD2 (6 bases). This CDR3 has 18 amino acids. V lost 3 bases and J 0 bases, leaving 21 bases between the germline ends. Germline V CDR1 and CDR2: SNHLY, FYNNEI. CDR3 in DNA: TGTGCCAGCAGTGATGTGGGAAGTGGCGGGGAAAGCTCCTACGAGCAGTACTTC. It encodes CASSDVGSGGESSYEQYF.

The chain employs TRBV10-3 and TRBJ1-1, with 12 nucleotides matching TRBD1. Germline CDR1 ENHRY, CDR2 SYGVKD. Trimming cost V 6 bases and J 2 bases; bases outside gene matches: 13. This CDR3 contains 18 residues. CDR3 in amino acids: CAISGRSGTGGYNTEAFF. DNA for the CDR3: TGTGCCATCAGCGGACGGTCCGGGACAGGGGGCTACAACACTGAAGCTTTCTTT.

The chain employs TRBV28 and TRBJ2-7; 11 bases fit TRBD1. Germline lookup yields CDR1 MDHEN and CDR2 SYDVKM. V dropped 2 bases and J dropped 7; count of bases not matched to a gene: 4. The CDR3 is made up of 14 amino acids. This CDR3 reads CASSLGQGAGEQYF. In nucleotides, the CDR3 is TGTGCCAGCAGTTTAGGACAGGGGGCCGGAGAGCAGTACTTC.

In its sample, this clone was seen a few times. This chain joins TRBV7-2 and TRBJ1-6; D gene unclear. The germline V gene has CDR1 SGHTA and CDR2 FQGNSA. CDR3 length: 18 residues. V was shortened by 5 bases and J by 6 bases, with 23 bases between the two germline ends. CDR3 in amino acids: CASSPSPYSERRNSPLHF. The DNA of the CDR3 is TGTGCCAGCAGCCCCAGCCCTTACAGTGAGAGACGTAATTCACCCCTCCACTTT.

The chain joins TRBV7-9 to TRBJ1-6; no clear D gene. The CDR3 is 14 residues long. Germline CDR1 and CDR2: SEHNR and FQNEAQ (reference sequence). The V and J ends lost 1 base and 6 bases respectively, with 7 bases between them. CDR3 DNA: TGTGCCAGCAGCTTAGAGCCGGTTAATTCACCCCTCCACTTT. Its translation is CASSLEPVNSPLHF.

The chain recombines TRBV30 with TRBJ2-7, with D perhaps matching TRBD2 (6 bases). The germline V gene has CDR1 GTSNPN and CDR2 SVGIG (reference sequence). This CDR3 has 13 amino acids. V lost 5 bases and J lost 0, with 11 bases in between. DNA for the CDR3: TGTGCCTGGGGACGGGGGATCTCCTACGAGCAGTACTTC. Residues: CAWGRGISYEQYF.

This sequence joins TRBV10-3 and TRBJ1-1, with D maybe TRBD1 (5 bases). The length of the CDR3 is 15 residues. V lost 5 bases to trimming and J lost 3 bases, with 16 bases between them. In germline, CDR1 is ENHRY, CDR2 SYGVKD. CDR3 loop: CAISTPGGAYTEAFF. CDR3 nucleotides: TGTGCCATCAGTACCCCCGGAGGGGCCTACACTGAAGCTTTCTTT.

The rearrangement uses TRBV6-6 and TRBJ2-1, with a tentative D call TRBD2 (6 bases). CDR3 length: 14 residues. V shed 6 bases and J shed 4 bases, with 13 bases lying between them. Germline CDR1 is MNHNY and CDR2 is SVGAGI (reference sequence). The CDR3 protein is CASRGSGDYNEQFF. The CDR3 coding sequence is TGTGCCAGCAGAGGTAGCGGAGATTACAATGAGCAGTTCTTC.

V is TRBV5-5 and J is TRBJ2-2, with D possibly matching TRBD2 (6 bases). Trimming shortened V by 2 bases and J by 5 bases, and 10 bases separated the two germline ends. The CDR3 sequence is 14 residues long. Germline V gives CDR1 SGHKS, CDR2 YYEKEE (reference sequence). The CDR3: CASSLAGGTGELFF. CDR3 sequence (DNA): TGTGCCAGCAGCTTAGCGGGTGGGACCGGGGAGCTGTTTTTT.

The chain employs TRBV28 and TRBJ2-7; TRBD1 matches at 7 bases. Looked up from germline, CDR1 is MDHEN and CDR2 is SYDVKM. V was pared by 7 bases and J by 9 bases, with 12 bases of the junction left unmatched. This CDR3 has 13 residues. CDR3 region: CASNPGQRSMQYF. The CDR3 DNA follows: TGTGCCAGCAACCCGGGACAGCGGTCTATGCAGTACTTC.